These T cell receptor beta chains were read from a single sample in a study of T cells after posttransplantation cyclophosphamide. Here immunoSEQ multiplex PCR was the method, and the copy in TCRdb shows in-frame clones only, minus some. The sample yields about 22,000 clones, about 90% seen once. The sample consisted of PBMCs, taken after an allogeneic stem cell transplant with a calcineurin inhibitor and methotrexate. These TCRs come from a female patient in her fifties who received an allogeneic stem cell transplant from an unrelated donor, was CMV-positive, and had chronic GVHD only. The graft donor may account for some of the T cells. CDR3s include the opening cysteine and the closing phenylalanine or tryptophan. A D gene is named only where the DNA matches it firmly. Not every row has a clone size; where given, it reads once, few, many or a size class.

D gene	J gene	clone size	V gene	CDR3 protein	CDR3 DNA
TRBD1	TRBJ1-1	NA	TRBV29-1	CSVSAAGGMSEAFF	TGCAGCGTATCAGCGGCAGGGGGCATGTCTGAAGCTTTCTTT
NA	TRBJ2-2	NA	TRBV5-8	CASSFPTSGMDTGELFF	TGTGCCAGCAGCTTCCCCACTTCGGGGATGGACACCGGGGAGCTGTTTTTT
TRBD1	TRBJ1-6	NA	TRBV7-8	CASDRESSYNSPLHF	TGTGCCAGCGACAGGGAGAGCTCCTATAATTCACCCCTCCACTTT
NA	TRBJ1-6	NA	TRBV5-1	CASSLEAGGDSIGNSPLHF	TGCGCCAGCAGCTTGGAGGCAGGAGGGGATTCCATAGGGAATTCACCCCTCCACTTT
TRBD2	TRBJ2-7	NA	TRBV5-1	CASSGSGSSYEQYF	TGCGCCAGCAGTGGTAGCGGGAGCTCCTACGAGCAGTACTTC
TRBD1	TRBJ2-1	NA	TRBV18	CASSPQTGADEQFF	TGTGCCAGCTCTCCCCAAACAGGGGCCGATGAGCAGTTCTTC
TRBD1	TRBJ1-1	NA	TRBV14	CASSQEMDRDYTEAFF	TGTGCCAGCAGCCAAGAAATGGACAGGGATTACACTGAAGCTTTCTTT
TRBD2	TRBJ2-1	NA	TRBV7-8	CASTGTSVAGQFF	TGTGCAAGCACCGGGACTAGCGTCGCCGGGCAGTTCTTC
TRBD1	TRBJ2-2	NA	TRBV5-1	CASSWTGPHTGELFF	TGCGCCAGCAGCTGGACAGGACCACACACCGGGGAGCTGTTTTTT
NA	TRBJ2-1	NA	TRBV6-5	CASSYFKGHEQFF	TGTGCCAGCAGTTACTTCAAGGGGCATGAGCAGTTCTTC
TRBD1	TRBJ1-5	NA	TRBV2	CASSPRTGGLYSNQPQHF	TGTGCCAGCTCCCCTAGGACAGGGGGACTTTATAGCAATCAGCCCCAGCATTTT
NA	TRBJ2-1	NA	TRBV27	CASTRGNYNEQFF	TGTGCCAGCACACGAGGGAACTACAATGAGCAGTTCTTC
TRBD1	TRBJ1-5	NA	TRBV7-9	CASSWDREVGQPQHF	TGTGCCAGCAGCTGGGACAGGGAGGTCGGCCAGCCCCAGCATTTT
NA	TRBJ2-5	NA	TRBV5-1	CASSLAAEEETQYF	TGCGCCAGCAGCTTGGCCGCGGAAGAAGAGACCCAGTACTTC
TRBD1	TRBJ2-6	NA	TRBV7-6	CASSRRQGTGANVLTF	TGTGCCAGCAGTCGCCGACAGGGGACTGGGGCCAACGTCCTGACTTTC
NA	TRBJ2-5	NA	TRBV6-1	CASSEDRAPGTQYF	TGTGCCAGCAGTGAAGACAGGGCCCCAGGGACCCAGTACTTC
NA	TRBJ2-2	NA	TRBV6-1	CASSENRAGTGELFF	TGTGCCAGCAGTGAAAATAGGGCAGGGACCGGGGAGCTGTTTTTT
TRBD1	TRBJ1-2	NA	TRBV7-2	CASSLRGQTYGYTF	TGTGCCAGCAGCTTAAGGGGACAGACCTATGGCTACACCTTC
NA	TRBJ2-7	NA	TRBV2	CASSVTSYEQYF	TGTGCCAGCAGTGTGACTTCCTACGAGCAGTACTTC
NA	TRBJ1-2	NA	TRBV30	CAWSPGEAYGYTF	TGTGCCTGGAGCCCCGGGGAAGCCTATGGCTACACCTTC
NA	TRBJ1-2	NA	TRBV13	CASRPYFHRVEDGYTF	TGTGCCAGCAGACCTTACTTTCACAGGGTCGAGGATGGCTACACCTTC
TRBD2	TRBJ2-1	NA	TRBV7-2	CASSPASGVYNEQFF	TGTGCCAGCAGCCCGGCTAGCGGGGTTTACAATGAGCAGTTCTTC
TRBD1	TRBJ1-3	NA	TRBV7-9	CASSTRGQAGNTIYF	TGTGCCAGCAGCACCAGGGGGCAGGCTGGAAACACCATATATTTT
NA	TRBJ1-1	NA	TRBV4-3	CASSLGGGTEAFF	TGCGCCAGCAGCCTCGGGGGGGGCACTGAAGCTTTCTTT
TRBD1	TRBJ1-2	NA	TRBV7-9	CASLRVTGDGYTF	TGTGCCAGCCTTAGGGTTACAGGGGATGGCTACACCTTC
TRBD1	TRBJ1-6	NA	TRBV10-2	CASYSRDSNSPLHF	TGCGCCAGCTATTCCCGGGACAGTAATTCACCCCTCCACTTT
NA	TRBJ1-1	once	TRBV14	CASRPWGDDTEAFF	TGTGCCAGCAGGCCTTGGGGGGACGACACTGAAGCTTTCTTT
TRBD1	TRBJ2-3	once	TRBV7-9	CASSLVGTATDTQYF	TGTGCCAGCAGCTTAGTCGGGACAGCTACAGATACGCAGTATTTT
TRBD2	TRBJ2-1	NA	TRBV4-1	CASSQMGLAYNEQFF	TGCGCCAGCAGCCAAATGGGACTAGCTTACAATGAGCAGTTCTTC
NA	TRBJ1-1	NA	TRBV7-9	CASSLAYSTQNTEAFF	TGTGCCAGCAGCTTAGCCTACAGTACCCAGAACACTGAAGCTTTCTTT
NA	TRBJ2-1	NA	TRBV6-1	CASSFQGYYNEQFF	TGTGCCAGCAGTTTTCAGGGATACTACAATGAGCAGTTCTTC
TRBD1	TRBJ1-6	NA	TRBV4-3	CASSQLDRENSPLHF	TGCGCCAGCAGCCAACTAGACAGGGAGAATTCACCCCTCCACTTT
TRBD2	TRBJ2-2	NA	TRBV6-6	CASSYPSGTNTGELFF	TGTGCCAGCAGTTACCCCAGCGGGACGAACACCGGGGAGCTGTTTTTT
NA	TRBJ2-7	NA	TRBV7-7	CASSLRDSSSYEQYF	TGTGCTAGCAGCTTACGGGACTCGAGCTCCTACGAGCAGTACTTC
TRBD2	TRBJ2-7	once	TRBV7-6	CASSLEPASGTTFYEQYF	TGTGCCAGCAGCTTAGAACCGGCGAGCGGGACCACATTTTACGAGCAGTACTTC
TRBD2	TRBJ2-3	NA	TRBV5-1	CASSLETSGSTDTQYF	TGCGCCAGCAGCTTGGAAACTAGCGGTAGCACAGATACGCAGTATTTT
TRBD2	TRBJ2-7	NA	TRBV19	CASSTIATSGYEQYF	TGTGCCAGTAGTACAATTGCGACTAGCGGCTACGAGCAGTACTTC
NA	TRBJ1-6	NA	TRBV19	CASSEGSSYNSPLHF	TGTGCCAGCTCGGAGGGAAGCTCCTATAATTCACCCCTCCACTTT
TRBD1	TRBJ1-2	NA	TRBV5-1	CASSLAGPDRGLWDGYTF	TGCGCCAGCAGCTTGGCTGGCCCGGACAGGGGGCTCTGGGATGGCTACACCTTC
NA	TRBJ2-6	NA	TRBV5-6	CASSPEVRANVLTF	TGTGCCAGCAGCCCCGAGGTCAGGGCCAACGTCCTGACTTTC
NA	TRBJ1-1	NA	TRBV18	CASSPEGVGTEAFF	TGTGCCAGCTCACCAGAGGGGGTTGGCACTGAAGCTTTCTTT
TRBD1	TRBJ2-7	NA	TRBV18	CASSPGTGLSYEQYF	TGTGCCAGCTCACCCGGGACAGGTCTTTCCTACGAGCAGTACTTC
NA	TRBJ2-5	once	TRBV7-2	CASRSTGKETQYF	TGTGCCAGCAGATCAACAGGGAAGGAGACCCAGTACTTC
TRBD1	TRBJ2-5	NA	TRBV9	CASSGGQWDGETQYF	TGTGCCAGCAGCGGGGGACAGTGGGATGGGGAGACCCAGTACTTC
NA	TRBJ2-3	NA	TRBV7-3	CASSLQGADTQYF	TGTGCCAGCAGCCTACAGGGCGCAGATACGCAGTATTTT
TRBD2	TRBJ2-1	NA	TRBV4-1	CASSQPRGTSGRSGSVEQFF	TGCGCCAGCAGCCAACCCCGGGGGACTAGCGGGAGGTCGGGCTCGGTTGAGCAGTTCTTC
NA	TRBJ2-7	NA	TRBV25-1	CASSRGTYEQYF	TGTGCCAGCAGTCGGGGTACCTACGAGCAGTACTTC
NA	TRBJ2-7	NA	TRBV28	CASSFSGTYEQYF	TGTGCCAGCAGTTTTAGCGGAACCTACGAGCAGTACTTC
NA	TRBJ1-4	NA	TRBV5-1	CASSLTGSANEKLFF	TGCGCCAGCAGCTTGACAGGGTCGGCTAATGAAAAACTGTTTTTT
TRBD2	TRBJ2-3	NA	TRBV2	CASSDVAGVADTQYF	TGTGCCAGCAGTGATGTAGCGGGAGTGGCAGATACGCAGTATTTT
NA	TRBJ2-1	once	TRBV7-8	CASSSGGEQLFF	TGTGCCAGCAGCTCCGGAGGCGAGCAGCTGTTCTTC